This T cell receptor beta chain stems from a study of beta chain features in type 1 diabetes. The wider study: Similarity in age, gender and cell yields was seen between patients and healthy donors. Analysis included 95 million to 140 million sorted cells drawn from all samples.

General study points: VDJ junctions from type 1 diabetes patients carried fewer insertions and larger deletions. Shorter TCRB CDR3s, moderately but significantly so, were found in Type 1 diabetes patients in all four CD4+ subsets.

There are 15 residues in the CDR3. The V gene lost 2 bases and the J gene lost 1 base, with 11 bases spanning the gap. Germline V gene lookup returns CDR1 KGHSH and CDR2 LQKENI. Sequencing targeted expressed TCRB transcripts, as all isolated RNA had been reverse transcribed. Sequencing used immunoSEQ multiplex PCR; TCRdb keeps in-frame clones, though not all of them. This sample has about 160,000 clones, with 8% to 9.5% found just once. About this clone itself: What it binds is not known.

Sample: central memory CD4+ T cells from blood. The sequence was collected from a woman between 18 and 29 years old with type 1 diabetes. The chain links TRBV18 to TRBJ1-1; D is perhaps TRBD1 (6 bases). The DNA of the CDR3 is TGTGCCAGCTCACCAAATCCGGGACAGAACACTGAAGCTTTCTTT. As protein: CASSPNPGQNTEAFF.